This section outlines one T cell receptor beta chain sequence together with its context. TCRdb's table, derived via immunoSEQ multiplex PCR, lists solely in-frame clones and lacks some. The sample records tens of thousands of clones, 93% being singletons. The data stem from a study of control samples from healthy donors and cancer patients. The CDR3 is 15 amino acids. Trimming took off 4 bases at V and 4 bases at J, with 16 bases between the two ends. Germline CDR1 and CDR2: SGHNT and YYREEE (reference sequence). The genes are TRBV5-4 and TRBJ2-3; TRBD1 or TRBD2 may be the D gene (5 bases each). The sequence was obtained from a woman aged 25 to 39 in good health. Specimen: blood. The CDR3 sequence is CASSPTGMGADTQYF. CDR3 DNA: TGTGCCAGCAGCCCGACGGGCATGGGGGCAGATACGCAGTATTTT.